Sequencing of this TCR beta chain was carried out in a study of shared clonotypes between healthy human individuals. The CDR3 has 15 amino acids. The V end lost 5 bases, the J end lost 4 bases, and 15 bases lay between the germline ends. Germline CDR1 reads MNHNS; CDR2 reads SASEGT. In the naive CD8 group, cells lacked CD45RO and were positively selected for CCR7, so terminally differentiated effector memory CD45RA+ cells were left out. Researchers divided each subset's genomic DNA evenly across several immunoSEQ plates. TCRdb keeps only in-frame clones here, not all; method: immunoSEQ multiplex PCR. Of millions of clones listed, roughly 91% are singletons.

The specimen was naive CD8+ T cells from PBMCs. This chain connects TRBV6-1 to TRBJ1-5; D perhaps matches TRBD1 (5 bases). The receptor comes from a man younger than 30 in good health. Some clones in this sample may be carry-over from other donors' samples. As DNA, the CDR3 is TGTGCCAGCAGTCCATGGGACGGCAAAAATCAGCCCCAGCATTTT. This codes for CASSPWDGKNQPQHF.